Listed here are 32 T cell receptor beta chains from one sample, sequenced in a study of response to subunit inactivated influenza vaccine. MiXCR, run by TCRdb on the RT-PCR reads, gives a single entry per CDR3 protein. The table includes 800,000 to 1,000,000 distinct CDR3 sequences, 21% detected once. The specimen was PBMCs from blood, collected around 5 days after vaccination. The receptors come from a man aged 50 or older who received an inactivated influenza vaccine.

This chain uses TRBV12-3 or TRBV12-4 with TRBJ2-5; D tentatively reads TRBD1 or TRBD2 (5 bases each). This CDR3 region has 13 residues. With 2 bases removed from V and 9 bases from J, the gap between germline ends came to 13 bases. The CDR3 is CASSLPGRRAQYF. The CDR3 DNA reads TGTGCCAGCAGTTTACCGGGGCGCAGGGCCCAGTACTTC.

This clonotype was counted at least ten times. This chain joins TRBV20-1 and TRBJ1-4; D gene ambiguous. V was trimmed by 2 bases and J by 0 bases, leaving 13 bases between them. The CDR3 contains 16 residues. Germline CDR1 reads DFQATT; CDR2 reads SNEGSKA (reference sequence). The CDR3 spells CSARNPVPTTNEKLFF. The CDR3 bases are TGCAGTGCTAGAAACCCGGTCCCAACAACTAATGAAAAACTGTTTTTT.

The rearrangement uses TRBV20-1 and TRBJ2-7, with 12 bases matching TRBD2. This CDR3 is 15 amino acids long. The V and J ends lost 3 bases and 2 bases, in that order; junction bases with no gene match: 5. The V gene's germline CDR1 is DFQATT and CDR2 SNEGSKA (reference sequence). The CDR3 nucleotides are TGCAGTGCTAGCCTCGGACTAGCGGGGCCCTACGAGCAGTACTTC. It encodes CSASLGLAGPYEQYF.

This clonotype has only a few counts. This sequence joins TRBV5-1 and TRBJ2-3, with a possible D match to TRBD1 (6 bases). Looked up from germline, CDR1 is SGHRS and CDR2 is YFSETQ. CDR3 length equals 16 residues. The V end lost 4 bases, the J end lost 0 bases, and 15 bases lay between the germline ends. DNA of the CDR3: TGCGCCAGCAGCCAGGGGACGGTTGCTAGCACAGATACGCAGTATTTT. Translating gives CASSQGTVASTDTQYF.

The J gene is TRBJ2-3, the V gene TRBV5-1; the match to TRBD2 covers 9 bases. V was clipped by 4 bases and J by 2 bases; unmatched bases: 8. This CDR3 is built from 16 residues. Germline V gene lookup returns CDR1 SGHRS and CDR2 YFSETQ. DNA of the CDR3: TGCGCCAGCAGCCCCGCTCTAGCGGGGATCACAGATACGCAGTATTTT. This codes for CASSPALAGITDTQYF.

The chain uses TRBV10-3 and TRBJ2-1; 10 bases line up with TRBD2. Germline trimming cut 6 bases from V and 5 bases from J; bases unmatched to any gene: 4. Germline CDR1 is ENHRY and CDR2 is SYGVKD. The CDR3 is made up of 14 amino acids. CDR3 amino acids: CAIRASGGDNEQFF. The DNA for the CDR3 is TGTGCCATCAGGGCTAGCGGGGGAGACAATGAGCAGTTCTTC.

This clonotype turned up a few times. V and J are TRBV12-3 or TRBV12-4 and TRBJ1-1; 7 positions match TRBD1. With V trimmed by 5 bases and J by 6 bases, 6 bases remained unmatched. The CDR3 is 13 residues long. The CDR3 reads CASSPRTGSEAFF. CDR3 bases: TGTGCCAGCAGTCCACGGACAGGTTCTGAAGCTTTCTTT.

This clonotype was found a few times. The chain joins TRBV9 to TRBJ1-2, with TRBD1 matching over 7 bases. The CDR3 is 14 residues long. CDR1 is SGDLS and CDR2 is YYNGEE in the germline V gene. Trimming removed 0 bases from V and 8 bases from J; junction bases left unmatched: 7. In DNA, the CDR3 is TGTGCCAGCAGCGTAGAGGAGGGGGCGAGGGGCTACACCTTC. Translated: CASSVEEGARGYTF.

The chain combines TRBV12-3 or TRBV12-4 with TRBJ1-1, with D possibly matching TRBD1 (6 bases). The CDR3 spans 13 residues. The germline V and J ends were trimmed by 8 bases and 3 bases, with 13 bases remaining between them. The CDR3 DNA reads TGTGCCAGCCGGGGGGCGCGGTACACTGAAGCTTTCTTT. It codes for CASRGARYTEAFF.

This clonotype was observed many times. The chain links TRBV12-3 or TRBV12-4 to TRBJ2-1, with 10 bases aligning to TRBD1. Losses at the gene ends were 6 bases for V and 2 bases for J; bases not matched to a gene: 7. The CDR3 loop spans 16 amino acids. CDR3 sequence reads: CASRIGQGGAYNEQFF. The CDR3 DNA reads TGTGCCAGCAGGATAGGACAGGGGGGGGCCTACAATGAGCAGTTCTTC.

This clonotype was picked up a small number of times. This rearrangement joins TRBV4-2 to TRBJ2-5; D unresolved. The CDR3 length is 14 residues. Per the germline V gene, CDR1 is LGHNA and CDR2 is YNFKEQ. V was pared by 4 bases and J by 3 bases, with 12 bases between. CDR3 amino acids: CASSPQLSEETQYF. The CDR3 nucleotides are TGTGCCAGCAGCCCACAGCTCTCGGAAGAGACCCAGTACTTC.

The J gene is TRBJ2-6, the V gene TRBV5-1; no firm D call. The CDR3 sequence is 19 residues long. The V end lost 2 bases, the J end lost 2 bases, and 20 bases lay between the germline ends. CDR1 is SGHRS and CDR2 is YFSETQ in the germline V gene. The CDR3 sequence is CASSLPRRTGSPGANVLTF. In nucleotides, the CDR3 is TGCGCCAGCAGCTTACCCAGACGTACTGGCAGTCCTGGGGCCAACGTCCTGACTTTC.

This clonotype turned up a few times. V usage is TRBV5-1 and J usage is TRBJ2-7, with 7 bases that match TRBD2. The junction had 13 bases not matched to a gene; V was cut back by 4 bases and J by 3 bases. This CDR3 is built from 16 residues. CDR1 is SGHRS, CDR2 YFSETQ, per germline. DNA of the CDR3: TGCGCCAGCAGCCAGGCTACCGGGACTACCATCTACGAGCAGTACTTC. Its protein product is CASSQATGTTIYEQYF.

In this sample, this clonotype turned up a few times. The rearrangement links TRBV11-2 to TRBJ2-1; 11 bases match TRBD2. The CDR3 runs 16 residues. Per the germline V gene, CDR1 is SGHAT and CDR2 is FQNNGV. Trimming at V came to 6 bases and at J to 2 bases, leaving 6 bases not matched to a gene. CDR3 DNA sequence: TGTGCCAGCAGGCCGACTAGCGGGGCCGCCTACAATGAGCAGTTCTTC. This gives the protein CASRPTSGAAYNEQFF. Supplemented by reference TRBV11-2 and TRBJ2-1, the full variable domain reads EAGVAQSPRYKIIEKRQSVAFWCNPISGHATLYWYQQILGQGPKLLIQFQNNGVVDDSQLPKDRFSAERLKGVDSTLKIQPAKLEDSAVYLCASRPTSGAAYNEQFFGPGTRLTVL.

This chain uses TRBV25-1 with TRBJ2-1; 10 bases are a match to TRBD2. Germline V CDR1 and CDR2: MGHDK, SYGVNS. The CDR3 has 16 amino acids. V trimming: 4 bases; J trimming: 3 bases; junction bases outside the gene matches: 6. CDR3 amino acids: CASSVTSGEIYNEQFF. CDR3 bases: TGTGCCAGCAGTGTTACTAGCGGGGAGATCTACAATGAGCAGTTCTTC.

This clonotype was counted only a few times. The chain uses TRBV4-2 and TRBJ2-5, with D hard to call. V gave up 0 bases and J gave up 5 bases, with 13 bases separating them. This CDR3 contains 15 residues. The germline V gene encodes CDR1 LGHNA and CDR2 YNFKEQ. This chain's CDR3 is CASSQDGRLSETQYF. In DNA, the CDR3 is TGTGCCAGCAGCCAAGATGGACGCTTGTCCGAGACCCAGTACTTC.

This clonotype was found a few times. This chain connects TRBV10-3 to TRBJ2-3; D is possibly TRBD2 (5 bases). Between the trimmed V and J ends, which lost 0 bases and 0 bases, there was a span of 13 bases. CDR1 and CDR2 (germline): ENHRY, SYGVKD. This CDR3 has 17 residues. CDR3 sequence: CAISESPGSASTDTQYF. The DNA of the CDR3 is TGTGCCATCAGTGAGTCTCCGGGATCAGCTAGCACAGATACGCAGTATTTT.

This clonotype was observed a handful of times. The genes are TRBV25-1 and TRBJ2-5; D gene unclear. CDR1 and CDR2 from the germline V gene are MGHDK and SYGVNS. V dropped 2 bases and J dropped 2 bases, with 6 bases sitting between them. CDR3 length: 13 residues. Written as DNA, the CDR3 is TGTGCCAGCAGTGAAGGTTCTCAAGAGACCCAGTACTTC. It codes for CASSEGSQETQYF.

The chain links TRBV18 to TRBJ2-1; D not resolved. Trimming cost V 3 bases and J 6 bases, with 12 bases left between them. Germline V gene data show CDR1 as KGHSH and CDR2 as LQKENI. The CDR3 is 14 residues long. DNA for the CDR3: TGTGCCAGCTCACCCCCGGGTCGCCCCAATGAGCAGTTCTTC. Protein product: CASSPPGRPNEQFF.

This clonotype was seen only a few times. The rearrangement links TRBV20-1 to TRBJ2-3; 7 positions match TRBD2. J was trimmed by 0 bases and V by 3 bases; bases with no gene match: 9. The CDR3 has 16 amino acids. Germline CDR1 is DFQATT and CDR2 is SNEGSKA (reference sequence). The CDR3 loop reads CSARTLSGSSTDTQYF. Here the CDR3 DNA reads TGCAGTGCTAGGACCCTTAGCGGGTCCAGCACAGATACGCAGTATTTT.

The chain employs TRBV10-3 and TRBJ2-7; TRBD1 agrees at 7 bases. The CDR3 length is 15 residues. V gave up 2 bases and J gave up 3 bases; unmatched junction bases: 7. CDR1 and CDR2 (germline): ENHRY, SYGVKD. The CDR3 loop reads CAISEMAGGSYEQYF. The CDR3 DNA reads TGTGCCATCAGTGAGATGGCAGGGGGTAGCTACGAGCAGTACTTC.

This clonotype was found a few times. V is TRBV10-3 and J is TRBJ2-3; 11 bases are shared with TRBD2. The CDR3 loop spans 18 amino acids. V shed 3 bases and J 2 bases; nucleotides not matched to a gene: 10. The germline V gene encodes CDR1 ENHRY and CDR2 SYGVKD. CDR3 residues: CAISESKTSGAFTDTQYF. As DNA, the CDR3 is TGTGCCATCAGTGAATCGAAGACTAGCGGGGCATTCACAGATACGCAGTATTTT.

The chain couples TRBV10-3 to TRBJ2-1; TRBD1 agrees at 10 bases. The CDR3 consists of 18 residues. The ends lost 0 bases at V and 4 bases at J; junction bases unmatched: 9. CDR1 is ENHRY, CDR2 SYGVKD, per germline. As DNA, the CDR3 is TGTGCCATCAGTGAGTCGATGGACAGGGGGTACGGATACAATGAGCAGTTCTTC. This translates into CAISESMDRGYGYNEQFF.

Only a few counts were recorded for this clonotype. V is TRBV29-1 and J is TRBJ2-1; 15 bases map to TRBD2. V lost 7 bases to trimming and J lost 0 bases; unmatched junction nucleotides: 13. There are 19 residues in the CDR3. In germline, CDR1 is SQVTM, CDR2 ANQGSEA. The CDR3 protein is CSGEGSWTSGGASYNEQFF. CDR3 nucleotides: TGCAGCGGGGAGGGCAGCTGGACTAGCGGGGGGGCCTCCTACAATGAGCAGTTCTTC.

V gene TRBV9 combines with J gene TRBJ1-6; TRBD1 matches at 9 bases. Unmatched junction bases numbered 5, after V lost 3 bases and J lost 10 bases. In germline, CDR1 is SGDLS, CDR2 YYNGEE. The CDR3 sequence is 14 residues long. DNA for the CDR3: TGTGCCAGCAGCGAACAGGGGGCTGGATCACCCCTCCACTTT. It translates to CASSEQGAGSPLHF.

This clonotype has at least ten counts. The CDR3 DNA reads TGCAGTGCTGCCTCGGATGGATGGCAGTACTTC. It specifies CSAASDGWQYF. The chain links TRBV20-1 to TRBJ2-7; D is unresolved. This CDR3 has 11 residues. V lost 5 bases, J lost 9 bases, and 14 bases lay in between. The germline gives CDR1 DFQATT, CDR2 SNEGSKA (reference sequence).

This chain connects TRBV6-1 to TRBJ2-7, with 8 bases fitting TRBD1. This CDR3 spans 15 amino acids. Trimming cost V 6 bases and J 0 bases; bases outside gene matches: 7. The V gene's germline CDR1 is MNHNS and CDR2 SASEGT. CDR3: CASRPTGGSSYEQYF. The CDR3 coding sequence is TGTGCCAGCAGACCCACAGGGGGGTCCTCCTACGAGCAGTACTTC.

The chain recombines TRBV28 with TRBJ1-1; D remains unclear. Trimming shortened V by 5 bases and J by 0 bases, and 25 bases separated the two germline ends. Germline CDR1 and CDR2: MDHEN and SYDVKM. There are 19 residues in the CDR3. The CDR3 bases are TGTGCCAGCAGTCAGCCCCGCGGCAGGAGTCTCATGATGAACACTGAAGCTTTCTTT. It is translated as CASSQPRGRSLMMNTEAFF. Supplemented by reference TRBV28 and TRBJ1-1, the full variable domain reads DVKVTQSSRYLVKRTGEKVFLECVQDMDHENMFWYRQDPGLGLRLIYFSYDVKMKEKGDIPEGYSVSREKKERFSLILESASTNQTSMYLCASSQPRGRSLMMNTEAFFGQGTRLTVV.

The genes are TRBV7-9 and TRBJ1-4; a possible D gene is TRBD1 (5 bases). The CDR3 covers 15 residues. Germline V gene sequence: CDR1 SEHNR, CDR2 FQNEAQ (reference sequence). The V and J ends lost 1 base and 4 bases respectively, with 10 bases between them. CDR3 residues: CASSLEGTGNEKLFF. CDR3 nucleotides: TGTGCCAGCAGCTTAGAGGGGACGGGTAATGAAAAACTGTTTTTT.

CDR3 loop: CASSPAKGPSYEQYF. The CDR3 DNA reads TGTGCCAGCAGCCCGGCCAAAGGACCTTCCTACGAGCAGTACTTC. The chain recombines TRBV7-2 with TRBJ2-7; no clear D gene. The CDR3 is made up of 15 amino acids. The germline V and J ends were trimmed by 5 bases and 1 base, with 15 bases remaining between them. CDR1 and CDR2 from the germline V gene are SGHTA and FQGNSA.

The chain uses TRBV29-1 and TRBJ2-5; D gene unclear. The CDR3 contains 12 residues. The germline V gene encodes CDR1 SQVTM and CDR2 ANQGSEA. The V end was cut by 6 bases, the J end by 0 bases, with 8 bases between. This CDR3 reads CSVIRYQETQYF. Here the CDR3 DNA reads TGCAGCGTGATCAGGTACCAAGAGACCCAGTACTTC. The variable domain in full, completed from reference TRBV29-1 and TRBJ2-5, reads SAVISQKPSRDICQRGTSLTIQCQVDSQVTMMFWYRQQPGQSLTLIATANQGSEATYESGFVIDKFPISRPNLTFSTLTVSNMSPEDSSIYLCSVIRYQETQYFGPGTRLLVL.

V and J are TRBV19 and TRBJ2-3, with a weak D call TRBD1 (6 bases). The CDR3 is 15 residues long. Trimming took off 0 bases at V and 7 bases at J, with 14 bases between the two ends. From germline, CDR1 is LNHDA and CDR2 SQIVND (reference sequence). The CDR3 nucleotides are TGTGCCAGTAGTATAGAGCTCGGCCAGGGGAATACGCAGTATTTT. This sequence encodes CASSIELGQGNTQYF.